This T cell receptor (beta chain) was obtained from a study of glioma-infiltrating T cells. The germline V gene encodes CDR1 KGHSH and CDR2 LQKENI. The V and J ends lost 2 bases and 6 bases, in that order; junction bases with no gene match: 6. The CDR3 sequence is 14 residues long. Using RNA template, CDR3s of TCR alpha and beta were amplified with iRepertoire arm-PCR. TCRdb reprocessed the multiplex PCR reads via MiXCR and lists one record per CDR3 protein. Of about 89,000 distinct CDR3 sequences in the sample, approximately 22% were seen once. The clonotype originates from a human donor with low-grade glioma or glioblastoma, undergoing nonglioma brain surgery, or in good health (not recorded which). The genes are TRBV18 and TRBJ1-1; 7 bases line up with TRBD1. Specimen: glioma tissue, nonneoplastic brain tissue, or PBMCs (not recorded which). Written as DNA, the CDR3 is TGTGCCAGCTCACCAAGGGGGCTTCAATCTGAAGCTTTCTTT. Translated: CASSPRGLQSEAFF.